The 19 T cell receptor beta chains below all came from one sample that was sequenced in a study of preoperative IRX-2 immunotherapy in early breast cancer. Noted treatment: preoperative locoregional IRX-2 cytokine immunotherapy. TCRdb's copy holds only in-frame clones and misses some; the assay was immunoSEQ multiplex PCR. The table shows several hundred clones, with 60% to 85% occurring only once. The specimen comprised tumor tissue, sampled before IRX-2 immunotherapy. The receptor source for this set is a human donor with breast cancer.

In DNA, the CDR3 is TGTGCCAGCAGCTTCTCTGGGAACACTGAAGCTTTCTTT. This encodes CASSFSGNTEAFF. The rearrangement links TRBV7-2 to TRBJ1-1; D gene unclear. The germline V and J ends were trimmed by 3 bases and 1 base, with 6 bases remaining between them. The germline CDR1 and CDR2 sequences are SGHTA and FQGNSA. The CDR3 is made up of 13 amino acids.

The gene calls are TRBV28 and TRBJ1-2; D is possibly TRBD1 (5 bases). The V gene's germline CDR1 is MDHEN and CDR2 SYDVKM. V shed 6 bases and J shed 7 bases, with 18 bases lying between them. The CDR3 runs 14 residues. CDR3 bases: TGTGCCAGCAGACGCACCTGGGAGGGGACTGGCTACACCTTC. Its protein is CASRRTWEGTGYTF.

About this clone itself: A junction end diverges from the germline sequence, so it may reflect a read error. CDR3 sequence: CASSLDWGGTETQYF. As DNA, the CDR3 is TGTGCCAGCAGCCTAGACTGGGGGGGAACAGAGACCCAGTACTTC. The rearrangement uses TRBV11-3 and TRBJ2-5; 7 nucleotides match TRBD2. The germline CDR1 and CDR2 sequences are SGHNT and YENEEA. There are 15 residues in the CDR3.

V gene TRBV19 combines with J gene TRBJ2-3; D might be TRBD2 (7 bases). This CDR3 is built from 13 residues. Germline lookup yields CDR1 LNHDA and CDR2 SQIVND (reference sequence). V shed 6 bases and J shed 4 bases, with 11 bases lying between them. The chain's CDR3 is CASRSGGSDTQYF. CDR3 DNA: TGTGCCAGTAGATCGGGGGGCTCAGATACGCAGTATTTT.

This chain uses TRBV19 with TRBJ1-1; D gene unclear. Trimming shortened V by 6 bases and J by 3 bases, and 14 bases separated the two germline ends. Germline V gene data show CDR1 as LNHDA and CDR2 as SQIVND (reference sequence). The CDR3 has 14 amino acids. The chain's CDR3 is CASRAEGSHTEAFF. For the CDR3, the DNA is TGTGCCAGTAGGGCGGAGGGTTCCCACACTGAAGCTTTCTTT.

The chain has TRBV22-1 and TRBJ2-5; TRBD1, the D gene given by the table, was not confirmed from the DNA. TRBV22-1 is listed as a pseudogene. CDR3 length equals 18 residues. The CDR3 loop reads CASIANRALTGDVETQYF. CDR3 in DNA: TGTGCCAGCATTGCGAACAGAGCTCTCACAGGGGATGTCGAGACCCAGTACTTC.

The gene calls are TRBV12-5 and TRBJ2-1; D unresolved. The germline V gene has CDR1 LGHNT and CDR2 FRNRAP. The CDR3 runs to 14 residues. CDR3 amino acids: CASSRTGSYNEQFF. The CDR3 DNA follows: TGTGCCAGCTCCCGTACTGGCTCCTACAATGAGCAGTTCTTC.

The rearrangement joins TRBV14 to TRBJ2-7; a weak D match, TRBD1 (6 bases). Germline CDR1 reads SGHDN; CDR2 reads FVKESK. V lost 7 bases, J lost 7 bases, and 14 bases lay in between. The CDR3 totals 12 residues. CDR3 loop: CASNGQSKEQYF. The CDR3 DNA follows: TGTGCCAGCAACGGACAGAGCAAAGAGCAGTACTTC.

This clone has more than one count but fewer than ten. The chain couples TRBV18 to TRBJ2-2; TRBD1 matches 7 bases. This CDR3 is 14 amino acids long. The junction had 8 bases not matched to a gene; V was cut back by 10 bases and J by 3 bases. The germline V gene has CDR1 KGHSH and CDR2 LQKENI. CDR3 coding DNA: TGTGCCACCAGGACAGGCTCAGACACCGGGGAGCTGTTTTTT. Protein product: CATRTGSDTGELFF. The complete variable domain, with remaining parts taken from reference TRBV18 and TRBJ2-2, reads NAGVMQNPRHLVRRRGQEARLRCSPMKGHSHVYWYRQLPEEGLKFMVYLQKENIIDESGMPKERFSAEFPKEGPSILRIQQVVRGDSAAYFCATRTGSDTGELFFGEGSRLTVL.

V is TRBV18 and J is TRBJ1-2; 8 bases align to TRBD1. Trimming at V came to 1 base and at J to 4 bases, leaving 8 bases not matched to a gene. CDR3 length: 16 residues. Germline lookup yields CDR1 KGHSH and CDR2 LQKENI. CDR3 DNA sequence: TGTGCCAGCTCACCACTTAGTGGACAGGGTGCCTATGGCTACACCTTC. Encoded protein: CASSPLSGQGAYGYTF.

The rearrangement uses TRBV1 and TRBJ2-7; the table names TRBD1, a call not compared with the DNA. TRBV1 is a pseudogene. The CDR3 spans 15 residues. This CDR3 reads CASSQEPTGYYEQYF. In nucleotides, the CDR3 is TGCGCCAGCAGCCAAGAACCGACAGGTTACTACGAGCAGTACTTC.

The chain has TRBV6-8 and TRBJ2-4; 10 positions match TRBD2. The CDR3 loop spans 20 amino acids. Per germline, CDR1 MNHGY and CDR2 SAAAGT. Trimming took 5 bases from V and 0 from J; bases not matched to a gene: 16. The CDR3 spells CASSESSGGHFASAKNIQYF. The CDR3, as DNA: TGTGCCAGCAGTGAGTCTAGCGGGGGCCACTTCGCCTCAGCCAAAAACATTCAGTACTTC.

This clone was counted only a few times. This chain's CDR3 is CASSEGLGTSGYNEQFF. DNA of the CDR3: TGCGCCAGCAGTGAAGGGTTAGGGACTAGCGGCTACAATGAGCAGTTCTTC. J is TRBJ2-1 and V is TRBV10-2, with 11 bases lining up with TRBD2. The V segment lost 3 bases and the J segment 3 bases; nucleotides outside the gene matches: 7. The CDR3 covers 17 residues. Germline CDR1 WSHSY, CDR2 SAAADI.

About this clone: A read error may account for a junction end that differs from germline. The CDR3 DNA reads as TGTGCCATCAGTGGGGGAGGACAGTCCTCCGAGCAGTACTTC. This codes for CAISGGGQSSEQYF. V usage is TRBV6-8 and J usage is TRBJ2-7; D is tentatively TRBD1 or TRBD2 (6 bases each). Germline CDR1 is MNHGY and CDR2 is SAAAGT. The CDR3 has 14 residues.

The chain couples TRBV10-3 to TRBJ1-2, with a possible D match to TRBD1 (5 bases). V lost 0 bases and J 2 bases, leaving 10 bases between the germline ends. Germline V gene sequence: CDR1 ENHRY, CDR2 SYGVKD. This CDR3 contains 15 residues. DNA of the CDR3: TGTGCCATCAGTGAGTCAGACAGAGTGAACTATGGCTACACCTTC. Protein sequence: CAISESDRVNYGYTF.

V usage is TRBV11-3 and J usage is TRBJ1-1; D perhaps matches TRBD1 (6 bases). The CDR3 runs to 14 residues. Germline V gene data show CDR1 as SGHNT and CDR2 as YENEEA. Trimming pared 4 bases from V and 4 bases from J, leaving 13 bases between. CDR3 DNA sequence: TGTGCCAGCAGCTGGGGGGGGCCTGGCACTGAAGCTTTCTTT. Protein sequence: CASSWGGPGTEAFF.

This rearrangement joins TRBV15 to TRBJ1-5; 10 bases map to TRBD1. Unmatched junction bases numbered 9, after V lost 3 bases and J lost 7 bases. Germline assignment: CDR1 LNHNV and CDR2 YYDKDF (reference sequence). CDR3 length: 16 amino acids. This chain's CDR3 is CATSSWSTGGFQPQHF. Here the CDR3 DNA reads TGTGCCACCAGCAGTTGGTCGACAGGGGGCTTCCAGCCCCAGCATTTT.

The gene calls are TRBV6-8 and TRBJ1-2; D not resolved. Germline V gene data show CDR1 as MNHGY and CDR2 as SAAAGT. V was cut by 10 bases and J by 7 bases, with 22 bases left in between. The CDR3 is made up of 14 amino acids. CDR3 amino acids: CAIRYDGRLGGYTF. In DNA form, the CDR3 reads TGTGCCATCAGATATGACGGACGGTTAGGTGGCTACACCTTC.

This clone was found a few times. The rearrangement joins TRBV14 to TRBJ1-1, with no clear D. Germline V gene sequence: CDR1 SGHDN, CDR2 FVKESK. The length of the CDR3 is 12 residues. V lost 3 bases and J 4 bases, leaving 6 bases between the germline ends. The CDR3, as DNA: TGTGCCAGCAGCCAGGGAGCCACTGAAGCTTTCTTT. It codes for CASSQGATEAFF.